A selection of T cell receptor beta chains follows, all from one sample in a study of T-cell reconstitution after alpha-beta-depleted transplantation in children. TCRdb fed the PCR reads into MiXCR, producing one record per CDR3 protein. The table lists 600,000 to 700,000 distinct CDR3 sequences, roughly 17% of them singletons, with 1.1% in the top ten. Sequenced here: PBMCs from the stem cell graft donor, sampled from the stem cell graft. The receptor source for this set is a human donor who donated a stem cell graft to a child with acute myeloid leukemia. Each CDR3 is given with its conserved first and last residue. The order of the fields is clone size, V gene, J gene, D gene, CDR3 DNA, CDR3 protein. The D gene is left open where the match is weak. Expanded clones get a size class; other rows say once, few or many, or leave the size out.

many	TRBV6-6	TRBJ2-1	.	TGTGCCAGCAGTCCAACTGTAAGGTGGGATGAGCAGTTCTTC	CASSPTVRWDEQFF
many	TRBV20-1	TRBJ1-5	.	TGCAGTGCTAGCCCGGACGGGGATCAGCCCCAGCATTTT	CSASPDGDQPQHF
.	TRBV27	TRBJ1-4	.	TGTGCCAGCAGTTTACAGGGAAATGAAAAACTGTTTTTT	CASSLQGNEKLFF
many	TRBV6-8	TRBJ2-1	TRBD2	TGTGCCAGCAGTTACTGTCTAGCGGGGCGGCCCAATGAGCAGTTCTTC	CASSYCLAGRPNEQFF
few	TRBV12-3/TRBV12-4	TRBJ2-5	.	TGTGCCAGCAGTGCCATAGGGGAGACCCAGTACTTC	CASSAIGETQYF
.	TRBV20-1	TRBJ2-5	TRBD1	TGCAGTGCTTGGACAGGAAAAGAAGAGACCCAGTACTTC	CSAWTGKEETQYF
many	TRBV20-1	TRBJ2-3	.	TGCAGTGGAGACGGGGCTTCCACAGATACGCAGTATTTT	CSGDGASTDTQYF
many	TRBV20-1	TRBJ2-5	TRBD2	TGCAGTGCGATCGGGGGGGGGCAAGAGACCCAGTACTTC	CSAIGGGQETQYF
many	TRBV20-1	TRBJ2-7	TRBD1	TGCAGTGCGGCTACAGGGGGCACCTACGAGCAGTACTTC	CSAATGGTYEQYF
.	TRBV6-1	TRBJ2-3	TRBD2	TGTGCCAGCAGTGAAGATACTAGCGGGGGCACAGATACGCAGTATTTT	CASSEDTSGGTDTQYF
few	TRBV5-1	TRBJ1-1	.	TGCGCCAGCAGCTTGGAAGGGACTCCCGACACTGAAGCTTTCTTT	CASSLEGTPDTEAFF
few	TRBV9	TRBJ2-7	TRBD1	TGTGCCAGCAGCGCGGGACAGAGCACCTACGAGCAGTACTTC	CASSAGQSTYEQYF
.	TRBV5-1	TRBJ2-3	TRBD2	TGCGCCAGCAGCTGGACTAGCGGGGGTCCCCCGGGCACAGATACGCAGTATTTT	CASSWTSGGPPGTDTQYF
many	TRBV9	TRBJ2-1	.	TGTGCCAGCAGCGCCGGGTTACAGGGAAATGAGCAGTTCTTC	CASSAGLQGNEQFF
many	TRBV20-1	TRBJ2-5	TRBD2	TGCAGTGCGGCCGGCGGGGGTCAAGAGACCCAGTACTTC	CSAAGGGQETQYF
.	TRBV10-1	TRBJ2-3	.	TGCGCCAGCAAGTTAGATACGCAGTATTTT	CASKLDTQYF
.	TRBV9	TRBJ2-3	TRBD1	TGTGCCAGCAGCGTAGTAGAGGGGGCTCCCCCAGATACGCAGTATTTT	CASSVVEGAPPDTQYF
few	TRBV6-1	TRBJ1-5	.	TGTGCCAGCAGACCACAACAGGTCAGGCTCCAGCCCCAGCATTTT	CASRPQQVRLQPQHF
many	TRBV20-1	TRBJ1-2	TRBD1	TGCAGTGCTTCCGACTATTACAGGGGAAGTGGCTACACCTTC	CSASDYYRGSGYTF
many	TRBV20-1	TRBJ1-5	.	TGCAGTGCTATGGGTCAGGGAAATCAGCCCCAGCATTTT	CSAMGQGNQPQHF
.	TRBV20-1	TRBJ2-5	.	TGCAGTGTCCAGGCCCAAGAGACCCAGTACTTC	CSVQAQETQYF
.	TRBV6-2/TRBV6-3	TRBJ2-1	.	TGTGCCAGCACGTCCCGGCGGGGGCCCCTTTCGATATACAATGAGCAGTTCTTC	CASTSRRGPLSIYNEQFF
.	TRBV12-3/TRBV12-4	TRBJ1-3	.	TGTGCCAGCAGTTGGGGCCCTAGCTCTGGAAACACCATATATTTT	CASSWGPSSGNTIYF
.	TRBV12-5	TRBJ2-2	TRBD2	TGTGCTAGTGGATCAATAGCGGGGGCGAACACCGGGGAGCTGTTTTTT	CASGSIAGANTGELFF
many	TRBV27	TRBJ2-5	.	TGTGCCAGCAAAATCGTTTACGACAAAGAGACCCAGTACTTC	CASKIVYDKETQYF
.	TRBV6-1	TRBJ2-6	TRBD1	TGTGCCAGCAGTGTCCGGGACAGGGGGGACGGGGCCAACGTCCTGACTTTC	CASSVRDRGDGANVLTF
few	TRBV10-3	TRBJ1-3	.	TGTGCCATCAAAGCGTTCAGCTCTGGAAACACCATATATTTT	CAIKAFSSGNTIYF
.	TRBV7-2	TRBJ2-7	TRBD1	TGTGCCAGCAGCTTTGAACAGGGGGCCCACGAGCAGTACTTC	CASSFEQGAHEQYF
.	TRBV7-2	TRBJ1-5	TRBD1	TGTGCCAGCAGCCTCGGACAGGTCCCACCCGTCAGTCAGCCCCAGCATTTT	CASSLGQVPPVSQPQHF
few	TRBV28	TRBJ2-5	TRBD2	TGTGCCACCCTAGGGCAGCGGGGGTCCGAAGAGACCCAGTACTTC	CATLGQRGSEETQYF
few	TRBV29-1	TRBJ2-5	.	TGCAGCGTCGCGGGACGGTTCCAAGAGACCCAGTACTTC	CSVAGRFQETQYF
few	TRBV7-2	TRBJ1-2	.	TGTGCCAGCAGCTTTAGCGGTATTCAGCGTAACTATGGCTACACCTTC	CASSFSGIQRNYGYTF
.	TRBV12-3/TRBV12-4	TRBJ2-5	.	TGTGCCAGCATTCAGGGTACGAGTGAGACCCAGTACTTC	CASIQGTSETQYF
few	TRBV30	TRBJ2-5	TRBD2	TGTGCCTGGAGAAAGGGAGGGGAGACCCAGTACTTC	CAWRKGGETQYF
few	TRBV20-1	TRBJ2-3	.	TGCAGTGCTAGTAGGGTATGGGGCACAGATACGCAGTATTTT	CSASRVWGTDTQYF
.	TRBV20-1	TRBJ2-5	TRBD2	TGCAGTGCTAGAGATCAGCGGGGGGGCAAAACCCAGTACTTC	CSARDQRGGKTQYF
.	TRBV20-1	TRBJ2-3	.	TGCAGTGAACAGCAATTATCAGATACGCAGTATTTT	CSEQQLSDTQYF
few	TRBV10-3	TRBJ1-2	TRBD1	TGTGCCATCAGTGACTTGGACAGGGTGGATGGCTACACCTTC	CAISDLDRVDGYTF
.	TRBV20-1	TRBJ1-2	.	TGCAGTGCTAGAGTACTGCGAAAGGTAGACTATGGCTACACCTTC	CSARVLRKVDYGYTF
many	TRBV9	TRBJ2-1	TRBD1	TGTGCCAGCAGCGCTCGGACAGGGGACAATGAGCAGTTCTTC	CASSARTGDNEQFF
.	TRBV9	TRBJ1-2	.	TGTGCCAGCAGTGCTTCCGGGGATGGGTACGGCTACACCTTC	CASSASGDGYGYTF
.	TRBV7-8	TRBJ1-4	TRBD1	TGTGCCAGCAGCTTAGACCAACAGGGGACTAATGAAAAACTGTTTTTT	CASSLDQQGTNEKLFF
many	TRBV20-1	TRBJ2-7	TRBD1	TGCAGTGCTAGACCGGGACAGACCTACTACGAGCAGTACTTC	CSARPGQTYYEQYF
few	TRBV5-1	TRBJ2-3	.	TGCGCCAGCAGCTTGGTCGGTGGATTCACAGATACGCAGTATTTT	CASSLVGGFTDTQYF
many	TRBV29-1	TRBJ2-3	.	TGCAGCGTTGCACTCGGCACAGATACGCAGTATTTT	CSVALGTDTQYF
few	TRBV4-1	TRBJ2-5	.	TGCGCCAGCAGCCAAGGGGTATGGGGAACTCAAGAGACCCAGTACTTC	CASSQGVWGTQETQYF
.	TRBV5-1	TRBJ2-1	TRBD1	TGCGCCAGCAGCTTGGCACAGGGGATACCGGGCTATGAGCAGTTCTTC	CASSLAQGIPGYEQFF
many	TRBV29-1	TRBJ1-4	.	TGCAGCGTCGGACAGCAAGCTAATGAAAAACTGTTTTTT	CSVGQQANEKLFF
few	TRBV6-5	TRBJ1-2	.	TGTGCCAGCAGTCGCGTCAGGACTAACTATGGCTACACCTTC	CASSRVRTNYGYTF
few	TRBV5-1	TRBJ2-5	.	TGCGCCAGCAGTCCCGGGACGGTGGGGAGTGAGACCCAGTACTTC	CASSPGTVGSETQYF
many	TRBV20-1	TRBJ1-5	.	TGCAGTGCCATCCGGGGGCAGAATTCCTATCAGCCCCAGCATTTT	CSAIRGQNSYQPQHF
many	TRBV20-1	TRBJ2-1	.	TGCAGTGCTGCTAGTAGGTATAGCTCCTACAATGAGCAGTTCTTC	CSAASRYSSYNEQFF
many	TRBV15	TRBJ1-1	.	TGTGCCACCAGCGGAACACTGAACACTGAAGCTTTCTTT	CATSGTLNTEAFF
.	TRBV4-3	TRBJ1-2	.	TGCGCCAGCAGCCCCCCCGGGCAGGGCTACTATGGCTACACCTTC	CASSPPGQGYYGYTF
few	TRBV24-1	TRBJ1-5	.	TGTGCCACCAGTGACCTAACAGGGAGGGATCAGCCCCAGCATTTT	CATSDLTGRDQPQHF
.	TRBV7-9	TRBJ1-2	.	TGTGCCAGCAGCTTAGTTGGCGGTCCTAACTATGGCTACACCTTC	CASSLVGGPNYGYTF
many	TRBV20-1	TRBJ1-1	.	TGCAGTGCTAGCCCTCGGCACCAGTTCATGAACACTGAAGCTTTCTTT	CSASPRHQFMNTEAFF
.	TRBV7-6	TRBJ2-1	TRBD2	TGTGCCAGCAGCCTCGAGACTAGCGGGGGAAATGGTGAGCAGTTCTTC	CASSLETSGGNGEQFF
few	TRBV20-1	TRBJ2-7	TRBD2	TGCAGTGCTAGGCGGGGACTAGCGGAATACGAGCAGTACTTC	CSARRGLAEYEQYF
many	TRBV12-3/TRBV12-4	TRBJ2-5	TRBD2	TGTGCCAGCAGACCCGGACTAGCGGGGTCCCAAGAGACCCAGTACTTC	CASRPGLAGSQETQYF